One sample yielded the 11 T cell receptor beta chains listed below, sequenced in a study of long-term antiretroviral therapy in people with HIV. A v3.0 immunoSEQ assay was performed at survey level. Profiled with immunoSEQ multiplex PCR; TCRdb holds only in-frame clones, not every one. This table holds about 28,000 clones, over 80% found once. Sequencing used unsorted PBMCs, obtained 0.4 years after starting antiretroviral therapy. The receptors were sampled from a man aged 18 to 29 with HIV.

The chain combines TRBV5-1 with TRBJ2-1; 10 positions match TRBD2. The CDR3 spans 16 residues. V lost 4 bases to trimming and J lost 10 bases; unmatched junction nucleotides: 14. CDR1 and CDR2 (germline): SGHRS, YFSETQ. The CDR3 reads CASSPVWERGGGEQFF. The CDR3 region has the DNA TGCGCCAGCAGCCCAGTCTGGGAGCGGGGGGGCGGAGAGCAGTTCTTC. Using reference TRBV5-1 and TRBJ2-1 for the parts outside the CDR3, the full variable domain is KAGVTQTPRYLIKTRGQQVTLSCSPISGHRSVSWYQQTPGQGLQFLFEYFSETQRNKGNFPGRFSGRQFSNSRSEMNVSTLELGDSALYLCASSPVWERGGGEQFFGPGTRLTVL.

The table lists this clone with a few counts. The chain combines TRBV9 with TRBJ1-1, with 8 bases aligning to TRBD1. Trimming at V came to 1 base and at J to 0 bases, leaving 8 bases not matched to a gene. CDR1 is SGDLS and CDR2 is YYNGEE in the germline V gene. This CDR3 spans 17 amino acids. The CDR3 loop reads CASSVKDRVVMNTEAFF. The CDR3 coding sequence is TGTGCCAGCAGCGTAAAGGACAGGGTCGTCATGAACACTGAAGCTTTCTTT.

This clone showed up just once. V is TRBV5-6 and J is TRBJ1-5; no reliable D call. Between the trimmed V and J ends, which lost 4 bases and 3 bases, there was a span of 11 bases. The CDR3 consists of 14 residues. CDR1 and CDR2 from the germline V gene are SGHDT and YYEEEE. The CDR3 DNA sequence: TGTGCCAGCAGCGTTGGACGGATCAATCAGCCCCAGCATTTT. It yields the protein CASSVGRINQPQHF.

CDR3 DNA: TGTGCCAGTAGTATACGGAGGGGCGGGACTGAAGCTTTCTTT. Protein sequence: CASSIRRGGTEAFF. The chain recombines TRBV19 with TRBJ1-1; maybe TRBD1 (5 bases). The CDR3 contains 14 residues. Looked up from germline, CDR1 is LNHDA and CDR2 is SQIVND (reference sequence). The ends were cut back, 2 bases at V and 5 bases at J, with 12 bases in the middle.

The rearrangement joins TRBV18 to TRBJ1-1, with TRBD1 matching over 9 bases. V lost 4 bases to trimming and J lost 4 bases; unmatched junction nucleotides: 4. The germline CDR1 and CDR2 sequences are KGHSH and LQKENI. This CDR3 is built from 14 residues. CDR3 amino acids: CASSLDRGGTEAFF. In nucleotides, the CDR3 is TGTGCCAGCTCACTGGACAGGGGCGGCACTGAAGCTTTCTTT.

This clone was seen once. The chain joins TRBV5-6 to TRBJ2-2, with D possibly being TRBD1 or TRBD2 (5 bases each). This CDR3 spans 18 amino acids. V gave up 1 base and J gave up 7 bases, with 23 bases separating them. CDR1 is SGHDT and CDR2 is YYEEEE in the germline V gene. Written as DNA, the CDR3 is TGTGCCAGCAGCTTGCAGGGCAGGACTCTTTTCGGCAACGGGGAGCTGTTTTTT. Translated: CASSLQGRTLFGNGELFF.

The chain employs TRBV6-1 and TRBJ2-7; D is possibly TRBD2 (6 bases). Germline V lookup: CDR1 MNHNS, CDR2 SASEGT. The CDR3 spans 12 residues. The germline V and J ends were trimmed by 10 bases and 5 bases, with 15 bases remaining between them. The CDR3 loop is CAILVEGHEQYF. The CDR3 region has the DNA TGTGCCATCCTCGTGGAGGGGCACGAGCAGTACTTC.

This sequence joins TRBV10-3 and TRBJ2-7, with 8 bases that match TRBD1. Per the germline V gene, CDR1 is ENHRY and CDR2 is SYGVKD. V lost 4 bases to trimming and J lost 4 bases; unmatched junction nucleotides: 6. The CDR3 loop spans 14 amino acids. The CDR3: CAISGGGTGYEQYF. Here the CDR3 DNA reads TGTGCCATCAGTGGTGGAGGGACAGGATACGAGCAGTACTTC.

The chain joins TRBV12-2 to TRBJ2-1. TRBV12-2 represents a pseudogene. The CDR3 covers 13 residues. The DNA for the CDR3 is TGTGCAAGTCGCTTAGAAGGCTTAGATGAGCAGTTCTTC. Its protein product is CASRLEGLDEQFF.

CDR3 amino acids: CASSVVDRGDTEAFF. The CDR3 DNA sequence: TGTGCCAGCAGCGTTGTTGACAGGGGAGACACTGAAGCTTTCTTT. The genes are TRBV9 and TRBJ1-1; 8 bases fit TRBD1. V gave up 2 bases and J gave up 3 bases; unmatched junction bases: 6. This CDR3 contains 15 residues. Germline loops: CDR1 SGDLS, CDR2 YYNGEE.

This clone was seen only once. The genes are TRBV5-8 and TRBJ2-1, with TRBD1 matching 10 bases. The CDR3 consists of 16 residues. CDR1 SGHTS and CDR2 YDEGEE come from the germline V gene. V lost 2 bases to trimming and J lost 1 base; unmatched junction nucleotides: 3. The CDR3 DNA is TGTGCCAGCAGCTTTCCGGGACAGGGGTCCTACAATGAGCAGTTCTTC. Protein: CASSFPGQGSYNEQFF.